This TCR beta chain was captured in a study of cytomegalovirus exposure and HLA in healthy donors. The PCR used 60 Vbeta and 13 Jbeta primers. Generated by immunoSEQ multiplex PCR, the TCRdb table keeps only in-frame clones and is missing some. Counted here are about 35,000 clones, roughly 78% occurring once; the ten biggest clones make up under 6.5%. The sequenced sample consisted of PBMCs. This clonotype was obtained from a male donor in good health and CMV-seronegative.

CDR3 sequence (DNA): TGTGCCAGCAGTCCAGGGGGTCGAACTAATGAAAAACTGTTTTTT. Amino acids: CASSPGGRTNEKLFF. The chain employs TRBV27 and TRBJ1-4, with 7 bases lining up with TRBD1. Germline CDR1 MNHEY, CDR2 SMNVEV (reference sequence). The J segment lost 1 base and the V segment lost 5 bases, leaving 4 bases of the junction unmatched. CDR3 length: 15 amino acids. The complete variable domain, with remaining parts taken from reference TRBV27 and TRBJ1-4, reads EAQVTQNPRYLITVTGKKLTVTCSQNMNHEYMSWYRQDPGLGLRQIYYSMNVEVTDKGDVPEGYKVSRKEKRNFPLILESPSPNQTSLYFCASSPGGRTNEKLFFGSGTQLSVL.